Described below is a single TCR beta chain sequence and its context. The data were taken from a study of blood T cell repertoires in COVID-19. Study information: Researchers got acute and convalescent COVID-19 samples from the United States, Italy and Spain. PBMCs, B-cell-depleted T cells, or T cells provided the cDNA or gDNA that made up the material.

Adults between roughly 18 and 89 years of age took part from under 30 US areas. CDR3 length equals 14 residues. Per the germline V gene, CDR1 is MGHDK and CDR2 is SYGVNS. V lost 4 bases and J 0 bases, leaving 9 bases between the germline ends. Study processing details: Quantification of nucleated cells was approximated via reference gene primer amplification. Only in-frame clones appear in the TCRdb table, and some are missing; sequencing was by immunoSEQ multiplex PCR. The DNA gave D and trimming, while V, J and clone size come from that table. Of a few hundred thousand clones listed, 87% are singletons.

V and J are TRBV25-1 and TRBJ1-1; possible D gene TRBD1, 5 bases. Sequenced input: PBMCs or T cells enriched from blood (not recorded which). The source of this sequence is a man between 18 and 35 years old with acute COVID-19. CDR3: CASSGDRLNTEAFF. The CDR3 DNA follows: TGTGCCAGCAGTGGTGACAGATTGAACACTGAAGCTTTCTTT.